The 8 T cell receptor beta chains below all came from one sample that was sequenced in a study of blood T cell repertoires in COVID-19 (dated by TCRdb to about 2020). Library preparation used the immunoSEQ multiplex PCR assay. The clones in this table, taken by TCRdb from immuneACCESS, are in-frame only. Not every clone is retained; where verified, under half of the shortfall comes from an unresolved V gene, and the cause of the rest is unknown. The sample yields fewer than 200,000 clones; approximately 82% were counted once. Approximately 15% of the sample rests with the top ten. The sequencing sample was made of PBMCs or T cells enriched from blood (not recorded which). Receptor source: a woman in her forties or fifties who had recovered from COVID-19.

This clone was counted between two and nine times. CDR3 in amino acids: CASSLNLANYGYTF. The CDR3 DNA sequence: TGTGCCAGCAGTTTGAACTTAGCTAACTATGGCTACACCTTC. V and J are TRBV7-2 and TRBJ1-2; D is ambiguous. V was trimmed by 6 bases and J by 0 bases, leaving 11 bases between them. This CDR3 spans 14 amino acids. The germline V gene encodes CDR1 SGHTA and CDR2 FQGNSA.

This clone was counted only a few times. The J gene is TRBJ2-5, the V gene TRBV5-8; 8 bases align to TRBD1. Germline CDR1 is SGHTS and CDR2 is YDEGEE. Germline trimming cut 3 bases from V and 5 bases from J; bases unmatched to any gene: 9. The CDR3 length is 15 residues. CDR3 sequence: CASSSIGQGRETQYF. CDR3 nucleotide sequence: TGTGCCAGCAGCTCGATCGGACAGGGACGGGAGACCCAGTACTTC.

The chain combines TRBV6-5 with TRBJ1-5; a possible D gene is TRBD1 (5 bases). The CDR3 is made up of 14 amino acids. The V and J ends lost 8 bases and 1 base respectively, with 12 bases between them. Germline V lookup: CDR1 MNHEY, CDR2 SVGAGI. This CDR3 is CASAGGVSNQPQHF. DNA of the CDR3: TGTGCCAGCGCCGGGGGGGTAAGCAATCAGCCCCAGCATTTT.

The V and J genes are TRBV19 and TRBJ1-5; 8 nucleotides agree with TRBD1. With 4 bases clipped from V and 3 bases from J, the junction kept 8 bases outside the gene matches. The CDR3 runs to 16 residues. Germline CDR1 and CDR2: LNHDA and SQIVND (reference sequence). This CDR3 reads CASSTRRQGYNQPQHF. The CDR3, as DNA: TGTGCCAGTAGTACCCGACGACAGGGGTACAATCAGCCCCAGCATTTT.

The chain uses TRBV5-1 and TRBJ2-1; 8 positions agree with TRBD2. Germline CDR1 SGHRS, CDR2 YFSETQ. CDR3 size: 16 residues. V lost 1 base and J lost 0; bases outside the gene matches: 3. The CDR3 is CASSLLGLVSYNEQFF. CDR3 DNA: TGCGCCAGCAGCTTGCTGGGACTAGTCTCCTACAATGAGCAGTTCTTC.

J is TRBJ2-3 and V is TRBV7-6, with D possibly TRBD2 on 6 matching bases. V was trimmed by 2 bases and J by 4 bases, leaving 10 bases between them. The CDR3 sequence is 14 residues long. Per germline, CDR1 SGHVS and CDR2 FNYEAQ. The chain's CDR3 is CASSLRLASDTQYF. The CDR3 region has the DNA TGTGCCAGCAGCTTAAGGCTAGCGTCAGATACGCAGTATTTT.

The rearrangement links TRBV3-1 (or the pseudogene TRBV3-2) to TRBJ2-7; 9 nucleotides align to TRBD2. Germline V gives CDR1 LGHDT, CDR2 YNNKEL (reference sequence). The J segment lost 4 bases and the V segment lost 3 bases, leaving 1 base of the junction unmatched. The CDR3 extends over 13 amino acids. CDR3 DNA: TGTGCCAGCAGCCAGCGGGAGGGTTACGAGCAGTACTTC. Translated, it gives CASSQREGYEQYF.

The chain uses TRBV20-1 and TRBJ1-2; D possibly corresponds to TRBD1 (6 bases). Germline V gives CDR1 DFQATT, CDR2 SNEGSKA (reference sequence). V dropped 3 bases and J dropped 4 bases, with 6 bases sitting between them. The CDR3 has 11 residues. CDR3: CSARDSYGYTF. The CDR3, as DNA: TGCAGTGCTAGGGACAGCTATGGCTACACCTTC.